Following are 2 T cell receptor beta chains from one sample sequenced in a study of blood T cells in healthy people across ages. A sample-barcoded 5' primer and a J-beta primer mix were used in a second PCR of roughly 6 to 12 cycles. TCRdb analysed the 5' RACE reads with MiXCR anew, one entry per CDR3 protein. Of 760,000 or so distinct CDR3 sequences in the sample, 25% were seen once. The same data also contributed to another study, on T cells of mothers and their children.

Sequencing used blood. The receptors were gathered from a boy aged 5-17 years in good health.

This clonotype was detected only a few times. The gene calls are TRBV4-3 and TRBJ1-1, with a tentative D call TRBD1 (6 bases). There are 13 residues in the CDR3. CDR1 and CDR2 from the germline V gene are LGHNA and YSLEER. V lost 0 bases and J lost 6, with 8 bases in between. The CDR3 loop reads CASSQDWTAEAFF. The CDR3 nucleotides are TGCGCCAGCAGCCAAGATTGGACAGCTGAAGCTTTCTTT.

This chain connects TRBV7-2 to TRBJ2-5; D call uncertain. The J call is in doubt because the DNA end fits TRBJ2-7 better. Germline V gene data show CDR1 as SGHTA and CDR2 as FQGNSA. The CDR3 is 15 residues long. The chain's CDR3 is CASSLIGRNPYEQYF. CDR3 bases: TGTGCCAGCAGCTTAATTGGTCGGAACCCCTACGAGCAGTACTTC.